Below are 8 T cell receptor beta chains sequenced from a single sample in a study of breast tumors, draining lymph nodes, adjacent tissues. Axillary draining lymph nodes of breast cancer patients supplied the node samples. TCRdb reanalysed the multiplex PCR reads using MiXCR and keeps one entry per CDR3 protein. The table includes some 170,000 distinct CDR3 sequences, about 34% detected once. Sequenced: axillary lymph node tissue. All receptors come from a female donor with breast cancer. Some clones in this sample may be carry-over from other donors' samples.

The rearrangement uses TRBV29-1 and TRBJ1-4; D is uncertain. This CDR3 region has 15 residues. Per the germline V gene, CDR1 is SQVTM and CDR2 is ANQGSEA. V was shortened by 3 bases and J by 5 bases, with 16 bases between the two germline ends. The CDR3 DNA reads as TGCAGCGTTGATGGCACCCGCTCCTACAATGAAAAACTGTTTTTT. The encoded protein is CSVDGTRSYNEKLFF.

At least ten counts were recorded for this clonotype. A much larger clone sits a single nucleotide away, making a read error possible. Given the absence of the conserved phenylalanine or tryptophan at the CDR3 end, a read error is likely. This chain links TRBV10-3 with TRBJ1-4; 7 bases are a match to TRBD1. Germline V gene data show CDR1 as ENHRY and CDR2 as SYGVKD. The J segment lost 4 bases and the V segment lost 10 bases, leaving 6 bases of the junction unmatched. The CDR3 totals 13 residues. The CDR3 nucleotides read TGTGCCACGGCGGACAGGAGTAATGAAAAACTGTTTTCT. It encodes CATADRSNEKLFS.

Only a few counts were recorded for this clonotype. This rearrangement joins TRBV27 to TRBJ1-2; the D gene is possibly TRBD1 (6 bases). The germline V and J ends were trimmed by 5 bases and 3 bases, with 13 bases remaining between them. The CDR3 length is 14 residues. CDR1 is MNHEY and CDR2 is SMNVEV in the germline V gene (reference sequence). CDR3 sequence (DNA): TGTGCCAGCAGTCCCAAGGGGGGCTACTATGGCTACACCTTC. Amino acid sequence: CASSPKGGYYGYTF.

The chain recombines TRBV28 with TRBJ1-2, with D perhaps TRBD1 (5 bases). The V gene lost 7 bases and the J gene lost 6 bases, with 15 bases spanning the gap. This CDR3 has 13 amino acids. Looked up from germline, CDR1 is MDHEN and CDR2 is SYDVKM. Here the CDR3 reads CASNLGGVDGYTF. CDR3 bases: TGTGCCAGCAACTTGGGGGGGGTGGATGGCTACACCTTC.

This clonotype was recorded at least ten times. CDR3 coding DNA: TGCAGTGCTAGAGCCCACTCCCGGAGTCCCCCGAACGAGCAGTACTTC. Translated: CSARAHSRSPPNEQYF. The chain uses TRBV20-1 and TRBJ2-7; no firm D call. The CDR3 length is 16 residues. Germline values: CDR1 DFQATT, CDR2 SNEGSKA (reference sequence). The ends were cut back, 1 base at V and 5 bases at J, with 21 bases in the middle.

As regards this clonotype: A much more abundant neighbour one base away suggests this may be a read error. The chain couples TRBV30 to TRBJ2-2, with D perhaps TRBD1 (6 bases). This CDR3 has 14 amino acids. From germline, CDR1 is GTSNPN and CDR2 SVGIG (reference sequence). CDR3 bases: TGTGCCTGGAGTTCCACAGGGTTCACCGGGGAGCTGTCTTTT. Its translation is CAWSSTGFTGELSF.

This clonotype was seen only a few times. The chain couples TRBV7-8 to TRBJ1-2; unclear D gene. Germline values: CDR1 SGHVS, CDR2 FQNEAQ. Trimming took 3 bases from V and 4 from J, leaving 12 bases between them. CDR3 length: 14 residues. The CDR3 nucleotides read TGTGCCAGCAGCTTGCTGCCGTCACCCTATGGCTACACCTTC. Translating gives CASSLLPSPYGYTF.

This clonotype has more than one count but fewer than ten. The chain uses TRBV20-1 and TRBJ1-1, with D possibly being TRBD1 (5 bases). CDR1 is DFQATT and CDR2 is SNEGSKA in the germline V gene (reference sequence). V lost 4 bases to trimming and J lost 8 bases, with 14 bases between them. The CDR3 contains 12 residues. CDR3 residues: CSATRGGTEAFF. The CDR3, as DNA: TGCAGTGCTACTCGGGGCGGGACCGAAGCTTTCTTT.